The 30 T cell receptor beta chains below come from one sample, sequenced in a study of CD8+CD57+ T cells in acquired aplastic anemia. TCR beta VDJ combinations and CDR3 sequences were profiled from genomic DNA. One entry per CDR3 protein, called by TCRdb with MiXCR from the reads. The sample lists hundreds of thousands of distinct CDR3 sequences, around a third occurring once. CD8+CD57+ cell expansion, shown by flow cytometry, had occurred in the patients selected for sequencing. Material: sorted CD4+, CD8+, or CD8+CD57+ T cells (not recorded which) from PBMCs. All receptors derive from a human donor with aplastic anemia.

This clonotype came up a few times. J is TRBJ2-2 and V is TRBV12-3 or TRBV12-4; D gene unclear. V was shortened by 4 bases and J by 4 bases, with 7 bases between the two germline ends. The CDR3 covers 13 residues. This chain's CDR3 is CASSSSPTGELFF. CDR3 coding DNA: TGTGCCAGCAGTTCATCCCCCACCGGGGAGCTGTTTTTT.

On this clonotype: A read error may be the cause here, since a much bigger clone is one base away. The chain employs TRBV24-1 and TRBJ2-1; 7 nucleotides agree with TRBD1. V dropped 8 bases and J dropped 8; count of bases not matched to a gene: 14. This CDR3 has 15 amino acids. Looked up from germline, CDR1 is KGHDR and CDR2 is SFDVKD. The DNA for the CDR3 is TGTGCCACCACAGCGTCGGGACAGCTTTTGGATGAGCAGTTCTTC. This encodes CATTASGQLLDEQFF.

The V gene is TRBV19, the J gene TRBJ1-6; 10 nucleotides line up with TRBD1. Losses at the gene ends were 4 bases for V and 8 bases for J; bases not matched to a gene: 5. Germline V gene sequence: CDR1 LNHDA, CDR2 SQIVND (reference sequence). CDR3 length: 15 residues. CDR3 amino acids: CASSTGQGKDSPLHF. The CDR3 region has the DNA TGTGCCAGTAGTACGGGACAGGGGAAAGATTCACCCCTCCACTTT. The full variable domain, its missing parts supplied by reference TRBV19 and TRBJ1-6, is DGGITQSPKYLFRKEGQNVTLSCEQNLNHDAMYWYRQDPGQGLRLIYYSQIVNDFQKGDIAEGYSVSREKKESFPLTVTSAQKNPTAFYLCASSTGQGKDSPLHFGNGTRLTVT.

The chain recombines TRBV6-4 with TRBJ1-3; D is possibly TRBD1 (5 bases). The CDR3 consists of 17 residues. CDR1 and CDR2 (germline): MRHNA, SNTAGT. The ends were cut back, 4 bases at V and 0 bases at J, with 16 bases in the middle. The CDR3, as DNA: TGTGCCAGCAGTGCCCCGAGACAGTTACTCTCTGGAAACACCATATATTTT. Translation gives CASSAPRQLLSGNTIYF.

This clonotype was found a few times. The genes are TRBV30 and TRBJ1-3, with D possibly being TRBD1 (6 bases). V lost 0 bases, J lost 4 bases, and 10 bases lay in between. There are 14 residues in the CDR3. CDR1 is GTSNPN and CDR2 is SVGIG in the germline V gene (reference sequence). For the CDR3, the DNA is TGTGCCTGGAGTGTCGACAGGTCGGGAAACACCATATATTTT. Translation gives CAWSVDRSGNTIYF.

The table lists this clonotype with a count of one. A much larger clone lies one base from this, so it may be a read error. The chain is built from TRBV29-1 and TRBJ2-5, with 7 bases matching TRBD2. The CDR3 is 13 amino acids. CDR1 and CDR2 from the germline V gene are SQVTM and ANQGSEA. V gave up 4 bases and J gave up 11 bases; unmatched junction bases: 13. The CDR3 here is CSVGIAGSTEQYF. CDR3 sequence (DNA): TGCAGCGTTGGAATAGCGGGTTCCACGGAGCAGTACTTC. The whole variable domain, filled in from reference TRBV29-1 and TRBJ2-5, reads SAVISQKPSRDICQRGTSLTIQCQVDSQVTMMFWYRQQPGQSLTLIATANQGSEATYESGFVIDKFPISRPNLTFSTLTVSNMSPEDSSIYLCSVGIAGSTEQYFGPGTRLLVL.

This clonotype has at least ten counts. The CDR3 is CASSEPTGNTEAFF. The CDR3 DNA sequence: TGTGCCAGCAGCGAGCCTACAGGAAACACTGAAGCTTTCTTT. The chain links TRBV9 to TRBJ1-1; perhaps TRBD1 as D (5 bases). Trimming stripped 3 bases from V and 2 bases from J, with 11 bases between. This CDR3 comprises 14 residues. CDR1 SGDLS and CDR2 YYNGEE come from the germline V gene.

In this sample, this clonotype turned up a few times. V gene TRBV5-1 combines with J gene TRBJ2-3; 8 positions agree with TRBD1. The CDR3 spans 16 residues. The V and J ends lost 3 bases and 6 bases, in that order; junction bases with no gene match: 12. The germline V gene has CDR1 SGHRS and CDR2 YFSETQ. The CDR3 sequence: CASSSRTGRYTDTQYF. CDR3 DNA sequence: TGCGCCAGCAGCTCGCGGACAGGGCGGTATACGGATACGCAGTATTTT.

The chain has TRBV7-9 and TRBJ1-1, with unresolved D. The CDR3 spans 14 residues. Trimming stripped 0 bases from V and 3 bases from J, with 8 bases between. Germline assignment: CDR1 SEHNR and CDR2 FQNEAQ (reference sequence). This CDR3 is CASSLARMYTEAFF. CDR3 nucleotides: TGTGCCAGCAGCTTAGCAAGGATGTACACTGAAGCTTTCTTT.

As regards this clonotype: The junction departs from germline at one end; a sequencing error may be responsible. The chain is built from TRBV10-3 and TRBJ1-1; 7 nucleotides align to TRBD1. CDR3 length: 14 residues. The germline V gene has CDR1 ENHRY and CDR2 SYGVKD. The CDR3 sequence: CAITVDRTNTAALF. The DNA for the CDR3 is TGTGCCATCACTGTGGACAGGACGAACACTGCAGCTCTCTTT.

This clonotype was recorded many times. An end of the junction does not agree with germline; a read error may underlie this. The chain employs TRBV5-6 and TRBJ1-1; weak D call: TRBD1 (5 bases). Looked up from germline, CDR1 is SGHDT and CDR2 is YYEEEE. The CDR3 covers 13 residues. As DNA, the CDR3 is TGCGCCAGCAGCCCAGGGCCGAACACTGAAGCTTTCTTT. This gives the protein CASSPGPNTEAFF.

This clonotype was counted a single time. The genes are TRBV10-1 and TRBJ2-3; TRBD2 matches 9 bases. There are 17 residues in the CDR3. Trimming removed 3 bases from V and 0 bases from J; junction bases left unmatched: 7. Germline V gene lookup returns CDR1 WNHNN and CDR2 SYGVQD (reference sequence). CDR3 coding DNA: TGCGCCAGCAGTGAATCATCTAGCGGGGAAAGCACAGATACGCAGTATTTT. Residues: CASSESSSGESTDTQYF.

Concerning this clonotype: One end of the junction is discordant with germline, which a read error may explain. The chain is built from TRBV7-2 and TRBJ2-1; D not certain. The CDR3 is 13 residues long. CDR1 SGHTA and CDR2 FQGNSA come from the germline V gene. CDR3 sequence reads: CASSFRTEEEQFF. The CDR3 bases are TGCGCCAGCAGCTTCCGAACAGAGGAGGAGCAGTTCTTC. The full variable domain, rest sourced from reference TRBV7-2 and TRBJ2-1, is GAGVSQSPSNKVTEKGKDVELRCDPISGHTALYWYRQSLGQGLEFLIYFQGNSAPDKSGLPSDRFSAERTGGSVSTLTIQRTQQEDSAVYLCASSFRTEEEQFFGPGTRLTVL.

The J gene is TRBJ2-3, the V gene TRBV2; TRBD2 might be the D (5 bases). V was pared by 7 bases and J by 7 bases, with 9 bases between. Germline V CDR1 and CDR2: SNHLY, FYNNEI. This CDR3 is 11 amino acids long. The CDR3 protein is CASTRGHTQYF. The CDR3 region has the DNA TGTGCCAGCACACGAGGGCATACGCAGTATTTT.

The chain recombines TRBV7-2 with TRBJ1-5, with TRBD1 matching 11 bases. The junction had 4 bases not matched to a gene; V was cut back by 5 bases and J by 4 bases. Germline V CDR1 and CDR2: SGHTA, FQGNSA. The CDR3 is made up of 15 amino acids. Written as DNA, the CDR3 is TGTGCCAGCAGCGTCGGGACAGGGGGTAATCAGCCCCAGCATTTT. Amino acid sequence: CASSVGTGGNQPQHF.

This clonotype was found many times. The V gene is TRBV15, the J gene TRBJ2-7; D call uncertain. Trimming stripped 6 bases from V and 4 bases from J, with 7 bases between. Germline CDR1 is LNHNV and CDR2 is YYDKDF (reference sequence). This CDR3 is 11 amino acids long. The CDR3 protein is CATSLKYEQYF. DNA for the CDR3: TGTGCCACCAGTCTAAAATACGAGCAGTACTTC.

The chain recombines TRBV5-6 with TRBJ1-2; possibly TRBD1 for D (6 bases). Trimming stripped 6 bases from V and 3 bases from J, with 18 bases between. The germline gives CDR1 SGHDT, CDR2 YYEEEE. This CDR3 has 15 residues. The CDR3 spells CASTKGGVGDYGYTF. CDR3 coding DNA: TGTGCCAGCACCAAGGGGGGGGTCGGAGACTATGGCTACACCTTC.

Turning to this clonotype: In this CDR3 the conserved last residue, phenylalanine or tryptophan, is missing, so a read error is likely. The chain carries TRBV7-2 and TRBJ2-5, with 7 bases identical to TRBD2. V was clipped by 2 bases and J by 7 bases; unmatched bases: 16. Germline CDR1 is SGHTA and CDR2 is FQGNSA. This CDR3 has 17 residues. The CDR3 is CASSLPWRERPEGTQYL. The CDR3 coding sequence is TGTGCCAGCAGCTTACCGTGGCGGGAGCGCCCAGAGGGGACCCAGTACCTC.

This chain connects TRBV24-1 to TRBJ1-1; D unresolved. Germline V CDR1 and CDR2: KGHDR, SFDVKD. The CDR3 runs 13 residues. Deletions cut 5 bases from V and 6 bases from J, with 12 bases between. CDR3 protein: CATSGAKGAEAFF. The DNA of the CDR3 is TGTGCCACCAGTGGGGCGAAGGGAGCTGAAGCTTTCTTT.

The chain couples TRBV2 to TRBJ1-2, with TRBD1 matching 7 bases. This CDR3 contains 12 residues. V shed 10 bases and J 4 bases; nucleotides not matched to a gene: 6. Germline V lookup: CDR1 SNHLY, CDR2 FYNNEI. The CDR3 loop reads CATRDSPYGYTF. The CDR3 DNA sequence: TGTGCCACCCGGGACAGTCCCTATGGCTACACCTTC.

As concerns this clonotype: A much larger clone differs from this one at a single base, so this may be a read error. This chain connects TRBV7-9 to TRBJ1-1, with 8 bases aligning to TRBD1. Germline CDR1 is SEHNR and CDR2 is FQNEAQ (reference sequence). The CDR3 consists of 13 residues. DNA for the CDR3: TGTGCCAACAGCGCGGACAGGGTCACTGAAGCTTTCTTT. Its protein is CANSADRVTEAFF.

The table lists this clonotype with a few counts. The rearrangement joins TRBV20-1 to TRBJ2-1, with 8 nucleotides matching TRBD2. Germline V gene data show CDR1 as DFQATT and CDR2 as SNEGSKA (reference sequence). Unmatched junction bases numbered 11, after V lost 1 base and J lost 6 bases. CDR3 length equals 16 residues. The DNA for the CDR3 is TGCAGTGCTAGAGCTGCGGGACTAGGGAAGCTCAATGAGCAGTTCTTC. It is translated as CSARAAGLGKLNEQFF.

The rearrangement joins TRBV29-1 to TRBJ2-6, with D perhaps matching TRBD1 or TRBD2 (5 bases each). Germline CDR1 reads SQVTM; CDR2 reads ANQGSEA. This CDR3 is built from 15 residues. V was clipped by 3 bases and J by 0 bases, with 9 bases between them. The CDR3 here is CSVERGPSGANVLTF. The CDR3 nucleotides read TGCAGCGTTGAGAGGGGACCCTCTGGGGCCAACGTCCTGACTTTC.

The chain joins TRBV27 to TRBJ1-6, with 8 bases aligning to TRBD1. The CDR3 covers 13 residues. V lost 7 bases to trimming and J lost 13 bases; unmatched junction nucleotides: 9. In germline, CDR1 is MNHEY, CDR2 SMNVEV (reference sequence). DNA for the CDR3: TGTGCCAGCAATCACAGGGGGTCCTACCCCCTCCACTTT. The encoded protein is CASNHRGSYPLHF.

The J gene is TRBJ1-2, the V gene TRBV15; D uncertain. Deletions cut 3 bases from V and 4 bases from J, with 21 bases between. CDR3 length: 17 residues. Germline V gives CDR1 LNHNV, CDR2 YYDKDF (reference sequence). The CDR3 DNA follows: TGTGCCACCAGCAGTGAGATGGCAGGCACCGCACTCTATGGCTACACCTTC. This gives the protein CATSSEMAGTALYGYTF.

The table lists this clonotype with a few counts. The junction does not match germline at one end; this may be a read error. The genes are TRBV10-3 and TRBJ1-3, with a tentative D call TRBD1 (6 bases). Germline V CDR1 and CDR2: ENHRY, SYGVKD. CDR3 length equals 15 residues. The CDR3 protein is CASSVQGNSGNTIYF. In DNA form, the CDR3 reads TGTGCCAGCAGTGTACAGGGAAACTCTGGAAACACCATATATTTT.

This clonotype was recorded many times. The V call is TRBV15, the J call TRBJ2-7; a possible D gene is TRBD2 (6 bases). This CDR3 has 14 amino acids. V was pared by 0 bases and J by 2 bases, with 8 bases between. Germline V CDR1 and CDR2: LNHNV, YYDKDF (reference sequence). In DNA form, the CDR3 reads TGTGCCACCAGCAGAGATCGCGGGGCCTACGAGCAGTACTTC. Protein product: CATSRDRGAYEQYF.

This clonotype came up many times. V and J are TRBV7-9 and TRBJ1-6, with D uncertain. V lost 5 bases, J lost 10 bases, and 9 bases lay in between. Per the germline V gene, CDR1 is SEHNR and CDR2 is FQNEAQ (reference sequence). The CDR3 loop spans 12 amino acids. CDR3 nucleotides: TGTGCCAGCAGCCTAGGTCCCTCACCCCTCCACTTT. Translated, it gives CASSLGPSPLHF.

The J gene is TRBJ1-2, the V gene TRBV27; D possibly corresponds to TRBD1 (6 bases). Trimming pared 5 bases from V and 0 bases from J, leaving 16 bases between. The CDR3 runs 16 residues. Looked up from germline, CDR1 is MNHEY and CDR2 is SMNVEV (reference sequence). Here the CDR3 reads CASSPEQGTTNYGYTF. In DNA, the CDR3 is TGTGCCAGCAGTCCTGAGCAGGGGACTACTAACTATGGCTACACCTTC.

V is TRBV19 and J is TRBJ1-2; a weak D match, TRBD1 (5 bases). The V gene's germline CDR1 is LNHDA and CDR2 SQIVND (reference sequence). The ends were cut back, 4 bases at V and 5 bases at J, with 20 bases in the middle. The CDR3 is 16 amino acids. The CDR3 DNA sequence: TGTGCCAGTAGTAAACCCGGGACGGCTCCCGTTTATGGCTACACCTTC. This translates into CASSKPGTAPVYGYTF.